This T cell receptor beta chain was sequenced for a study of cytomegalovirus exposure and HLA in healthy donors. Study observations and caveats: As immune exposure information, only CMV serostatus was available.

On this clone itself: No antigen is known for it.

The CDR3 length is 14 residues. V trimming: 0 bases; J trimming: 7 bases; junction bases outside the gene matches: 4. Germline V gene data show CDR1 as SGHRS and CDR2 as YFSETQ. PCR was performed using 60 Vbeta and 13 Jbeta primers. Produced via immunoSEQ multiplex PCR; TCRdb's table is partial and in-frame only. The repertoire holds around 62,000 clones, with around four fifths as singletons. The chain carries TRBV5-1 and TRBJ2-1, with 7 nucleotides matching TRBD1. Specimen: PBMCs. The sequence was obtained from a male donor in good health and CMV-seropositive. The CDR3: CASSLADRVNEQFF. CDR3 nucleotides: TGCGCCAGCAGCTTGGCTGACAGGGTAAATGAGCAGTTCTTC.